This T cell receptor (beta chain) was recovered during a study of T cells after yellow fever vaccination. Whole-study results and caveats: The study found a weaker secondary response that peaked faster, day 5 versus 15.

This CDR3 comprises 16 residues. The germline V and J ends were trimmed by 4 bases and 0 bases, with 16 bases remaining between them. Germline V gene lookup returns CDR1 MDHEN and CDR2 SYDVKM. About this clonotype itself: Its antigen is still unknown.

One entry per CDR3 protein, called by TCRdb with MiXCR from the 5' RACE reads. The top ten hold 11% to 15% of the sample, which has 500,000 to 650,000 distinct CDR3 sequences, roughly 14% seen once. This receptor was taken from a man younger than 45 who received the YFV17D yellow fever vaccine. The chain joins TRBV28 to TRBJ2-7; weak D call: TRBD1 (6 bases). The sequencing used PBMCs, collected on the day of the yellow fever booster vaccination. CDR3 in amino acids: CASSSPSTDSSYEQYF. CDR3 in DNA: TGTGCCAGCAGTTCCCCTTCGACGGACAGCTCCTACGAGCAGTACTTC.